The 31 T cell receptor beta chains in this list originate from one sample, sequenced in a study of T cells in Graves' hyperthyroidism and ophthalmopathy. TCR beta CDR3 sequences were amplified from RNA transcripts. HTBI primers were the set used in a first-round RT-PCR of the TCR CDR3. TCRdb redid the calling of the multiplex PCR reads with MiXCR, one entry per CDR3 protein. The profile shows about 420,000 distinct CDR3 sequences, 15% to 17% of them singletons. Sequenced material: blood. The origin of the receptors is a woman aged 18-29 years with Graves' hyperthyroidism.

At least ten counts were recorded for this clonotype. The V call is TRBV18, the J call TRBJ2-5, with 7 bases fitting TRBD1. CDR3 length: 14 amino acids. Per the germline V gene, CDR1 is KGHSH and CDR2 is LQKENI. J was trimmed by 1 base and V by 6 bases; bases with no gene match: 5. CDR3 DNA: TGTGCCAGCTCGCCGACAGGGATCCAAGAGACCCAGTACTTC. It encodes CASSPTGIQETQYF.

The chain employs TRBV15 and TRBJ2-4; 12 nucleotides align to TRBD1. After removal of 6 bases from V and 3 bases from J, the junction contained 12 bases not matched to a gene. The CDR3 has 18 residues. Germline-derived CDR1 and CDR2 are LNHNV and YYDKDF (reference sequence). CDR3 sequence: CATRPKGQGALGKNIQYF. In nucleotides, the CDR3 is TGTGCCACCAGGCCCAAGGGACAGGGGGCGCTGGGCAAAAACATTCAGTACTTC.

This clonotype was counted only a few times. This chain joins TRBV7-9 and TRBJ2-7; D not resolved. With 5 bases removed from V and 0 bases from J, the gap between germline ends came to 17 bases. The germline gives CDR1 SEHNR, CDR2 FQNEAQ (reference sequence). This CDR3 region has 16 residues. The CDR3 region has the DNA TGTGCCAGCAGCCAGTGGTCAGGAAGGTACTCCTACGAGCAGTACTTC. This codes for CASSQWSGRYSYEQYF.

This clonotype was seen a handful of times. The DNA is left out, because the CDR3 cannot be placed on it with certainty; the CDR3 is given as TCRdb lists it. V gene TRBV20-1 combines with J gene TRBJ1-2; no check of the table's D call, TRBD1, against the DNA was made. The CDR3 sequence runs 13 residues, both termini included. Germline V gene lookup returns CDR1 DFQATT and CDR2 SNEGSKA (reference sequence). The CDR3 loop is CSARRTGGYGCTF.

The gene calls are TRBV12-3 or TRBV12-4 and TRBJ1-1; perhaps TRBD1 as D (5 bases). The CDR3 is 13 residues long. Trimming took 3 bases from V and 6 from J, leaving 11 bases between them. The CDR3 is CASSFQGGSEAFF. Here the CDR3 DNA reads TGTGCCAGCAGTTTCCAGGGTGGTTCTGAAGCTTTCTTT.

This clonotype was detected ten times or more. V is TRBV24-1 and J is TRBJ2-4; D gene unclear. The V and J ends lost 7 bases and 0 bases respectively, with 12 bases between them. Per germline, CDR1 KGHDR and CDR2 SFDVKD. The CDR3 sequence is 15 residues long. The CDR3 coding sequence is TGTGCCACCAGAGAAGTCCACATAGCCAAAAACATTCAGTACTTC. It codes for CATREVHIAKNIQYF.

In its sample, this clonotype was seen a few times. Here the CDR3 DNA reads TGCGCCAGCAGCCCCAAACTCCCGGACCTTGGGGGGTACAATGAGCAGTTCTTC. This sequence encodes CASSPKLPDLGGYNEQFF. V is TRBV4-1 and J is TRBJ2-1, with D possibly TRBD2 on 6 matching bases. The CDR3 loop spans 18 amino acids. Germline values: CDR1 MGHRA, CDR2 YSYEKL. V lost 4 bases to trimming and J lost 4 bases, with 23 bases between them.

This chain connects TRBV30 to TRBJ1-4; D possibly corresponds to TRBD1 (6 bases). V shed 3 bases and J shed 5 bases, with 10 bases lying between them. Germline-derived CDR1 and CDR2 are GTSNPN and SVGIG (reference sequence). This CDR3 region has 13 residues. CDR3 DNA sequence: TGTGCCTGGAGCTGGGGGCAGAATGAAAAACTGTTTTTT. Its translation is CAWSWGQNEKLFF.

This clonotype was found many times. The rearrangement uses TRBV7-8 and TRBJ2-7; D ambiguous. This CDR3 contains 15 residues. Germline V gene data show CDR1 as SGHVS and CDR2 as FQNEAQ. V lost 5 bases to trimming and J lost 6 bases, with 20 bases between them. The CDR3 nucleotides are TGTGCCAGCAGCAGACTCAGTGCGCGGTGGGGCGAGCAGTACTTC. Translated, it gives CASSRLSARWGEQYF.

This clonotype was counted ten times or more. The chain uses TRBV6-1 and TRBJ1-1, with TRBD1 as a possible D gene (6 bases). The CDR3 is 13 amino acids. Trimming left V 6 bases short and J 4 bases short, with 12 bases between. Germline CDR1 and CDR2: MNHNS and SASEGT. CDR3 coding DNA: TGTGCCAGCAGCACAGGGTTGGGCACTGAAGCTTTCTTT. Protein product: CASSTGLGTEAFF.

This clonotype came up a few times. J is TRBJ2-1 and V is TRBV6-4; 10 bases align to TRBD1. The CDR3 runs to 14 residues. Trimming at V came to 6 bases and at J to 5 bases, leaving 4 bases not matched to a gene. Germline V gene lookup returns CDR1 MRHNA and CDR2 SNTAGT. The CDR3 region is CASSGQGGDNEQFF. CDR3 coding DNA: TGTGCCAGCAGCGGACAGGGGGGTGACAATGAGCAGTTCTTC.

This clonotype showed up just a few times. The chain links TRBV12-5 to TRBJ2-3; perhaps TRBD1 as D (6 bases). Per germline, CDR1 LGHNT and CDR2 FRNRAP. Trimming shortened V by 4 bases and J by 4 bases, and 12 bases separated the two germline ends. The CDR3 is 14 amino acids. The CDR3 region is CASGSGVGADTQYF. In nucleotides, the CDR3 is TGTGCTAGTGGTTCAGGGGTTGGGGCAGATACGCAGTATTTT. Full variable domain (missing parts from reference TRBV12-5 and TRBJ2-3): DARVTQTPRHKVTEMGQEVTMRCQPILGHNTVFWYRQTMMQGLELLAYFRNRAPLDDSGMPKDRFSAEMPDATLATLKIQPSEPRDSAVYFCASGSGVGADTQYFGPGTRLTVL.

This clonotype appeared a few times. The V call is TRBV19, the J call TRBJ2-1, with 9 bases matching TRBD1. The trim removed 4 bases at V and 9 bases at J, leaving 13 bases unmatched. The CDR3 is 16 residues long. Germline lookup yields CDR1 LNHDA and CDR2 SQIVND (reference sequence). CDR3 DNA sequence: TGTGCCAGTAGTAACTTCGGACAGGGACAGGGACGTGAGCAGTTCTTC. Amino acids: CASSNFGQGQGREQFF.

This clonotype was found many times. The gene calls are TRBV2 and TRBJ2-1; TRBD2 matches 11 bases. From germline, CDR1 is SNHLY and CDR2 FYNNEI. This CDR3 has 16 amino acids. Trimming took 3 bases from V and 9 from J; bases not matched to a gene: 10. This CDR3 reads CASSDQLAGDGIEQFF. The CDR3 DNA is TGTGCCAGCAGTGACCAACTAGCGGGAGATGGTATTGAGCAGTTCTTC.

The chain is built from TRBV9 and TRBJ1-3; D is undetermined. V dropped 2 bases and J dropped 8 bases, with 8 bases sitting between them. CDR1 and CDR2 from the germline V gene are SGDLS and YYNGEE. This CDR3 has 12 amino acids. CDR3 region: CASSVPGYTIYF. The CDR3 DNA reads TGTGCCAGCAGCGTGCCGGGCTACACCATATATTTT.

The genes are TRBV10-3 and TRBJ1-1; D remains unclear. V shed 2 bases and J shed 3 bases, with 7 bases lying between them. Germline V gene data show CDR1 as ENHRY and CDR2 as SYGVKD. The length of the CDR3 is 13 residues. The CDR3 DNA follows: TGTGCCATCAGTGAGAACGAAGACACTGAAGCTTTCTTT. Translated: CAISENEDTEAFF.

There are many counts of this clonotype. The chain is built from TRBV7-6 and TRBJ2-3; no clear D. Germline values: CDR1 SGHVS, CDR2 FNYEAQ. V was cut by 2 bases and J by 4 bases, with 4 bases left in between. The CDR3 has 12 amino acids. CDR3: CASSLIADTQYF. DNA of the CDR3: TGTGCCAGCAGCTTAATAGCAGATACGCAGTATTTT.

This clonotype was detected many times. This sequence joins TRBV3-1 and TRBJ2-7, with TRBD2 as a possible D gene (5 bases). CDR3 length: 12 amino acids. Trimming took 3 bases from V and 6 from J, leaving 9 bases between them. Germline V gives CDR1 LGHDT, CDR2 YNNKEL (reference sequence). CDR3 region: CASSQDRGEQYF. As DNA, the CDR3 is TGTGCCAGCAGCCAGGACCGGGGCGAGCAGTACTTC.

This clonotype was observed many times. The chain carries TRBV4-1 and TRBJ1-4; TRBD1 is a possible D gene (5 bases). CDR3 size: 16 residues. The germline V gene has CDR1 MGHRA and CDR2 YSYEKL. The ends were cut back, 4 bases at V and 6 bases at J, with 18 bases in the middle. The CDR3 DNA is TGCGCCAGCAGCCCCCCTCCCGGGACCCTTTATGAAAAACTGTTTTTT. This gives the protein CASSPPPGTLYEKLFF.

The chain joins TRBV19 to TRBJ1-2, with a weak D call TRBD1 (5 bases). CDR1 and CDR2 from the germline V gene are LNHDA and SQIVND (reference sequence). The V end was cut by 4 bases, the J end by 0 bases, with 12 bases between. This CDR3 comprises 15 residues. The CDR3 DNA is TGTGCCAGTAGTAGGCCGGGGACGGCTAACTATGGCTACACCTTC. It translates to CASSRPGTANYGYTF.

V is TRBV19 and J is TRBJ2-2; D is tentatively TRBD1 or TRBD2 (5 bases each). Trimming removed 10 bases from V and 3 bases from J, with 18 bases in between. CDR3 length: 15 residues. Germline V gene sequence: CDR1 LNHDA, CDR2 SQIVND (reference sequence). DNA of the CDR3: TGTGCCACTAGAGACCGGGACGGCTACACCGGGGAGCTGTTTTTT. Its translation: CATRDRDGYTGELFF. Variable domain in full (rest from reference TRBV19 and TRBJ2-2): DGGITQSPKYLFRKEGQNVTLSCEQNLNHDAMYWYRQDPGQGLRLIYYSQIVNDFQKGDIAEGYSVSREKKESFPLTVTSAQKNPTAFYLCATRDRDGYTGELFFGEGSRLTVL.

This clonotype was counted many times. The V gene is TRBV20-1, the J gene TRBJ2-1; 9 nucleotides line up with TRBD1. The CDR3 extends over 13 amino acids. The ends lost 3 bases at V and 6 bases at J; junction bases unmatched: 3. Germline CDR1 DFQATT, CDR2 SNEGSKA (reference sequence). The CDR3 here is CSARQTGGNEQFF. CDR3 nucleotide sequence: TGCAGTGCTAGGCAGACAGGGGGCAATGAGCAGTTCTTC.

This clonotype was counted many times. The chain combines TRBV29-1 with TRBJ2-1, with 8 bases lining up with TRBD2. Germline CDR1 reads SQVTM; CDR2 reads ANQGSEA. The J segment lost 8 bases and the V segment lost 7 bases, leaving 16 bases of the junction unmatched. This CDR3 has 15 amino acids. The CDR3 DNA reads as TGCAGCGCCTCTTCTCGGGCGGGAGGTTACGATGAGCAGTTCTTC. Translation: CSASSRAGGYDEQFF.

V gene TRBV30 combines with J gene TRBJ2-1; 10 positions match TRBD1. The germline V gene has CDR1 GTSNPN and CDR2 SVGIG (reference sequence). This CDR3 contains 14 residues. Trimming cost V 4 bases and J 9 bases; bases outside gene matches: 9. CDR3 sequence: CAWNPPGQGSEQFF. For the CDR3, the DNA is TGTGCCTGGAATCCCCCGGGACAGGGGAGTGAGCAGTTCTTC.

At least ten counts were recorded for this clonotype. Here the CDR3 reads CASSFPSTDTQYF. The CDR3 DNA is TGTGCCAGCAGCTTCCCTAGCACAGATACGCAGTATTTT. The rearrangement joins TRBV3-1 to TRBJ2-3; D not resolved. The CDR3 has 13 residues. Germline loops: CDR1 LGHDT, CDR2 YNNKEL (reference sequence). Trimming left V 5 bases short and J 0 bases short, with 6 bases between.

This clonotype has at least ten counts. CDR3 in amino acids: CASSDGGVSYEQYF. The CDR3 nucleotides read TGTGCCAGCAGTGACGGAGGGGTCTCCTACGAGCAGTACTTC. This sequence joins TRBV2 and TRBJ2-7; possible D gene TRBD2, 6 bases. This CDR3 is 14 amino acids long. The germline CDR1 and CDR2 sequences are SNHLY and FYNNEI. V lost 3 bases, J lost 0 bases, and 9 bases lay in between.

This clonotype was counted many times. This chain connects TRBV2 to TRBJ2-3; TRBD2 matches 10 bases. The germline CDR1 and CDR2 sequences are SNHLY and FYNNEI. The V gene end was trimmed by 8 bases and the J gene end by 2 bases; junction bases not matched to a gene: 4. The CDR3 covers 14 residues. DNA for the CDR3: TGTGCCAGCGGAACTAGCGGGGCCACAGATACGCAGTATTTT. The encoded protein is CASGTSGATDTQYF.

This rearrangement joins TRBV7-9 to TRBJ2-7, with D perhaps matching TRBD2 (6 bases). V was cut by 3 bases and J by 6 bases, with 18 bases left in between. This CDR3 has 15 amino acids. Germline assignment: CDR1 SEHNR and CDR2 FQNEAQ (reference sequence). The CDR3 nucleotides read TGTGCCAGCAGCTTGCGGGGCGGGGCGGCGGGCGAGCAGTACTTC. Its translation: CASSLRGGAAGEQYF. The entire variable domain, with the rest obtained from reference TRBV7-9 and TRBJ2-7, is as follows: DTGVSQNPRHKITKRGQNVTFRCDPISEHNRLYWYRQTLGQGPEFLTYFQNEAQLEKSRLLSDRFSAERPKGSFSTLEIQRTEQGDSAMYLCASSLRGGAAGEQYFGPGTRLTVT.

This clonotype has ten or more counts. V is TRBV20-1 and J is TRBJ2-7; D is ambiguous. Trimming cost V 2 bases and J 7 bases, with 18 bases left between them. CDR1 is DFQATT, CDR2 SNEGSKA, per germline (reference sequence). This CDR3 is 14 amino acids long. The CDR3 is CSARPRETPREQYF. As DNA, the CDR3 is TGCAGTGCTAGACCCCGAGAGACCCCGAGGGAGCAGTACTTC.

This clonotype occurred many times. This rearrangement joins TRBV20-1 to TRBJ2-5, with 8 bases identical to TRBD1. The CDR3 length is 15 residues. The germline gives CDR1 DFQATT, CDR2 SNEGSKA (reference sequence). Unmatched junction bases numbered 4, after V lost 1 base and J lost 0 bases. The CDR3 DNA reads as TGCAGTGCTAGAGGCGTACAGGGGGACCAAGAGACCCAGTACTTC. It yields the protein CSARGVQGDQETQYF.

In regard to this clonotype: This sequence may be a read error, since a much larger clone differs from it by one base. This chain joins TRBV27 and TRBJ1-6, with a tentative D call TRBD1 (5 bases). The CDR3 contains 15 residues. CDR1 and CDR2 from the germline V gene are MNHEY and SMNVEV (reference sequence). CDR3: CAGSRDSPYNSPLHF. The CDR3 DNA is TGTGCCGGCAGTCGAGACAGTCCCTATAATTCACCCCTCCACTTT.